This T cell receptor (beta chain) comes out of a study of breast tumors, draining lymph nodes, adjacent tissues (dated by TCRdb to 2016 to 2017). About the full investigation: In breast cancer patients, the study compared the TCR beta repertoires of tumor, adjacent nontumor tissue and axillary lymph nodes. The study aimed to assess the relationships and possible T-cell exchange between tumor, surrounding tissue and draining lymph node repertoires in human breast cancer.

The axillary draining lymph nodes of breast cancer patients were the source of the lymph node samples. TCRdb names Illumina HiSeq 2000 as the instrument used. Multiplex PCR amplification was used to build the TCR beta chain libraries. High-throughput sequencing was used to analyze the amplified TCR beta chain products. TCRdb reprocessed the public reads (quality trimming at Q25 with fastp, clone calling with MiXCR) and kept in-frame beta chains. Every entry covers one CDR3 protein and lists the most common genes and DNA from its rows. The sample contains some 230,000 distinct CDR3 sequences, under 40% of them found a single time. The ten largest clones add up to about 3.9% of the sample. This clonotype was found a few times. Its antigen remains undetermined. Base-call qualities are not available, and no considerably larger clone is one nucleotide away. V was cut back by 1 base and J by 2 bases, leaving a gap of 12 bases between them. Taken from the germline V gene, the CDR1 and CDR2 loops are LGHNA and YSLEER. There are 15 amino acids in the CDR3, from cysteine to phenylalanine inclusive. Just CDR3 DNA is preserved here, 45 bases in frame from base 1.

Findings and caveats that apply to the study as a whole: The conclusion that tumor T cells originate in lymph nodes was framed as consistent with a hypothesis rather than directly demonstrated. The similarity between tumor and nontumor tissue repertoires was significantly greater in luminal-like breast cancer than in basal-like breast cancer. A scenario in which most tumor T cells derive from the lymph node and then expand within tumor tissue was judged to be consistent with the data. Tumors showed preferential V and J gene usage, and their T-cell repertoire diversity fell below that of lymph nodes yet above that of nontumor tissue.

The chain links TRBV4-3 with TRBJ2-7; TRBD1 could be the D gene, as 5 bases match. The sequenced material came from axillary lymph node tissue. The source of this sequence is a female donor with breast cancer. Some clones in this sample may be carry-over from other donors' samples. CDR3 protein: CASSQGQGPAYEQYF. The nucleotide sequence reads as follows: TGCGCCAGCAGCCAAGGGCAGGGCCCGGCCTACGAGCAGTACTTC.